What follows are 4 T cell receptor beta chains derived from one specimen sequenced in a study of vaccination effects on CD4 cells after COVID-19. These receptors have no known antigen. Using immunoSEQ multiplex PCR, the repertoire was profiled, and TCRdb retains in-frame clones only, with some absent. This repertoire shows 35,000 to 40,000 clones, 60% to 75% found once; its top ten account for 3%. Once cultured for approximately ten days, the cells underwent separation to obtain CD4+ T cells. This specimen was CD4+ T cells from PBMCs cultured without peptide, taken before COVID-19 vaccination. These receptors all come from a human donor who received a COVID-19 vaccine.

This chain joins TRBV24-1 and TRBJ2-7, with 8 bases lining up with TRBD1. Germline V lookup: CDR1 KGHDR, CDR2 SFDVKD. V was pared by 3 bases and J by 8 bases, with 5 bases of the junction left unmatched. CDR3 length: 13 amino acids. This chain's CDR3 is CATSDAGTGQQYF. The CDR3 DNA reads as TGTGCCACCAGTGATGCCGGGACAGGACAGCAGTACTTC.

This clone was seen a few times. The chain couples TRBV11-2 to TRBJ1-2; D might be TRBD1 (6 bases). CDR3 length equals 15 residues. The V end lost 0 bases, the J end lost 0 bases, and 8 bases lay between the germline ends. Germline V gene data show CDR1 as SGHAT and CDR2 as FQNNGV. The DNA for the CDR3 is TGTGCCAGCAGCTTAGAGGGGGCAGCTAACTATGGCTACACCTTC. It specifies CASSLEGAANYGYTF. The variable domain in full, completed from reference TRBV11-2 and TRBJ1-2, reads EAGVAQSPRYKIIEKRQSVAFWCNPISGHATLYWYQQILGQGPKLLIQFQNNGVVDDSQLPKDRFSAERLKGVDSTLKIQPAKLEDSAVYLCASSLEGAANYGYTFGSGTRLTVV.

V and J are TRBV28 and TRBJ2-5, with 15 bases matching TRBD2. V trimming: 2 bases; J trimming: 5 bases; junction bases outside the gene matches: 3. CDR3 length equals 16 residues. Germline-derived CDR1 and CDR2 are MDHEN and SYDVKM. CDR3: CASSLGLAGGIETQYF. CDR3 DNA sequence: TGTGCCAGCAGTTTAGGACTAGCGGGAGGGATCGAGACCCAGTACTTC.

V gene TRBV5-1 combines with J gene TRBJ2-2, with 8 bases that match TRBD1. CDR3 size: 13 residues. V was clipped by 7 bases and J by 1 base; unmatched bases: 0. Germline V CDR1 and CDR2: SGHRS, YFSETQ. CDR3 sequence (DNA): TGCGCCAGCGGACAGGGGAACACCGGGGAGCTGTTTTTT. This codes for CASGQGNTGELFF.